The 21 T cell receptor beta chains reported below all come from one sample, sequenced in a study of cytomegalovirus exposure and HLA in healthy donors. Use of 60 Vbeta and 13 Jbeta primers characterized the PCR. Repertoires were generated with immunoSEQ multiplex PCR, while TCRdb's copy carries only in-frame clones and drops some. Of under 200,000 clones listed, roughly 82% are singletons. Input material: PBMCs. The receptors come from a woman aged 45-60 years in good health and CMV-seronegative.

This rearrangement joins TRBV11-2 to TRBJ2-5; D not certain. The germline V gene has CDR1 SGHAT and CDR2 FQNNGV. Trimming took off 5 bases at V and 4 bases at J, with 5 bases between the two ends. This CDR3 region has 11 residues. The CDR3 reads CASSTTETQYF. CDR3 DNA: TGTGCCAGCAGCACTACAGAGACCCAGTACTTC.

This clone was seen only once. The chain uses TRBV10-2 and TRBJ2-1; TRBD2 aligns across 11 bases. The V and J ends lost 5 bases and 2 bases, in that order; junction bases with no gene match: 2. Germline CDR1 WSHSY, CDR2 SAAADI. There are 15 residues in the CDR3. The CDR3, as DNA: TGCGCCAGCAGTAGGACTAGCGGGCCCTACAATGAGCAGTTCTTC. Encoded protein: CASSRTSGPYNEQFF.

This sequence joins TRBV5-1 and TRBJ2-1; D gene uncertain. Germline V gene sequence: CDR1 SGHRS, CDR2 YFSETQ. Trimming removed 1 base from V and 0 bases from J, with 5 bases in between. CDR3 length: 14 residues. CDR3 DNA: TGCGCCAGCAGCTTGCAGGTCTCCTACAATGAGCAGTTCTTC. Translating gives CASSLQVSYNEQFF. The variable domain in full, completed from reference TRBV5-1 and TRBJ2-1, reads KAGVTQTPRYLIKTRGQQVTLSCSPISGHRSVSWYQQTPGQGLQFLFEYFSETQRNKGNFPGRFSGRQFSNSRSEMNVSTLELGDSALYLCASSLQVSYNEQFFGPGTRLTVL.

The rearrangement joins TRBV2 to TRBJ2-7; D might be TRBD1 (6 bases). Germline assignment: CDR1 SNHLY and CDR2 FYNNEI. This CDR3 has 11 residues. Trimming took 7 bases from V and 3 from J, leaving 7 bases between them. The DNA of the CDR3 is TGTGCCAGCACGGACAGCTACGAGCAGTACTTC. It specifies CASTDSYEQYF.

The chain has TRBV18 and TRBJ1-2; TRBD1 agrees at 8 bases. This CDR3 spans 16 amino acids. V was pared by 5 bases and J by 0 bases, with 8 bases of the junction left unmatched. In germline, CDR1 is KGHSH, CDR2 LQKENI. Here the CDR3 DNA reads TGTGCCAGCTCAACGACAGGGGCTCGTACTAACTATGGCTACACCTTC. It specifies CASSTTGARTNYGYTF.

The rearrangement links TRBV27 to TRBJ1-2, with a possible D match to TRBD1 (6 bases). CDR1 is MNHEY and CDR2 is SMNVEV in the germline V gene (reference sequence). V lost 5 bases and J 2 bases, leaving 9 bases between the germline ends. This CDR3 region has 13 residues. The CDR3 loop is CASSRGGNYGYTF. In DNA form, the CDR3 reads TGTGCCAGCAGTAGAGGGGGAAACTATGGCTACACCTTC.

The chain couples TRBV15 to TRBJ2-5; 9 bases agree with TRBD2. The CDR3 loop spans 14 amino acids. Losses at the gene ends were 4 bases for V and 4 bases for J; bases not matched to a gene: 4. CDR1 LNHNV and CDR2 YYDKDF come from the germline V gene (reference sequence). The CDR3 protein is CATSTRGGRETQYF. The CDR3 bases are TGTGCCACCAGCACGCGGGGGGGCAGAGAGACCCAGTACTTC.

The chain recombines TRBV11-2 with TRBJ2-7; D is perhaps TRBD1 (6 bases). CDR3 length: 14 amino acids. Trimming stripped 3 bases from V and 2 bases from J, with 11 bases between. CDR1 is SGHAT and CDR2 is FQNNGV in the germline V gene. CDR3 protein: CASSFDRLTYEQYF. In nucleotides, the CDR3 is TGTGCCAGCAGCTTCGACAGGTTAACCTACGAGCAGTACTTC.

The V call is TRBV18, the J call TRBJ2-4; 10 nucleotides match TRBD1. Trimming at V came to 5 bases and at J to 2 bases, leaving 6 bases not matched to a gene. The CDR3 contains 16 residues. CDR1 is KGHSH and CDR2 is LQKENI in the germline V gene. The CDR3 protein is CASSTGQGSTKNIQYF. The DNA of the CDR3 is TGTGCCAGCTCAACGGGACAGGGGTCAACCAAAAACATTCAGTACTTC.

This clone appeared once. The chain is built from TRBV5-1 and TRBJ2-7; 9 bases are shared with TRBD2. The trim removed 4 bases at V and 1 base at J, leaving 6 bases unmatched. This CDR3 is built from 15 residues. Germline assignment: CDR1 SGHRS and CDR2 YFSETQ. The CDR3 coding sequence is TGCGCCAGCAGCCCCTTAGCGGGAGAGTCCTACGAGCAGTACTTC. It yields the protein CASSPLAGESYEQYF.

CDR3: CSAHPGEETQYF. Here the CDR3 DNA reads TGCAGCGCACACCCAGGGGAAGAGACCCAGTACTTC. The chain employs TRBV29-1 and TRBJ2-5; D is perhaps TRBD1 (6 bases). Germline values: CDR1 SQVTM, CDR2 ANQGSEA. With 7 bases removed from V and 3 bases from J, the gap between germline ends came to 12 bases. The CDR3 loop spans 12 amino acids.

The gene calls are TRBV6-1 and TRBJ2-3; D is unresolved. The V gene lost 5 bases and the J gene lost 3 bases, with 15 bases spanning the gap. The V gene's germline CDR1 is MNHNS and CDR2 SASEGT. The CDR3 spans 15 residues. The CDR3 reads CASSTETIGTDTQYF. Written as DNA, the CDR3 is TGTGCCAGCAGTACAGAAACAATAGGTACAGATACGCAGTATTTT.

V gene TRBV7-3 combines with J gene TRBJ2-2, with D perhaps matching TRBD1 (7 bases). The CDR3 covers 16 residues. Trimming left V 0 bases short and J 7 bases short, with 15 bases between. Germline V gene sequence: CDR1 SGHTA, CDR2 FQGTGA. The CDR3 nucleotides are TGTGCCAGCAGCTTAACTCGGGCAGGGGGAGGCGGGGAGCTGTTTTTT. It translates to CASSLTRAGGGGELFF.

This clone turned up a few times. V usage is TRBV7-9 and J usage is TRBJ1-5; the D is unclear. The CDR3 totals 15 residues. V lost 6 bases, J lost 2 bases, and 14 bases lay in between. In germline, CDR1 is SEHNR, CDR2 FQNEAQ (reference sequence). CDR3 protein: CASSSSGIGNQPQHF. The DNA for the CDR3 is TGTGCCAGCAGTAGCAGCGGAATTGGCAATCAGCCCCAGCATTTT.

The CDR3: CASSSGQGFSYGYTF. Here the CDR3 DNA reads TGTGCCAGCAGCTCGGGACAGGGGTTCAGCTATGGCTACACCTTC. V and J are TRBV7-9 and TRBJ1-2; TRBD1 aligns across 10 bases. There are 15 residues in the CDR3. V was pared by 4 bases and J by 4 bases, with 6 bases of the junction left unmatched. Germline V gene sequence: CDR1 SEHNR, CDR2 FQNEAQ (reference sequence).

With respect to this clone: This specimen includes other DNA sequences encoding the same CDR3. V is TRBV7-3 and J is TRBJ2-5, with 8 bases lining up with TRBD2. The germline V gene encodes CDR1 SGHTA and CDR2 FQGTGA. J was trimmed by 7 bases and V by 6 bases; bases with no gene match: 13. The CDR3 covers 15 residues. The CDR3 spells CASRERVERESTQYF. The DNA for the CDR3 is TGTGCCAGCAGGGAGCGAGTAGAGCGGGAGTCGACCCAGTACTTC.

The CDR3 bases are TGTGCCAGCAGTGAAATGGCAGGGGTAGGGGAAGCTTTCTTT. Translation: CASSEMAGVGEAFF. This chain joins TRBV25-1 and TRBJ1-1; a weak D match, TRBD1 (6 bases). V was pared by 2 bases and J by 8 bases, with 15 bases between. This CDR3 is 14 amino acids long. The germline V gene has CDR1 MGHDK and CDR2 SYGVNS. The variable domain in full, completed from reference TRBV25-1 and TRBJ1-1, reads EADIYQTPRYLVIGTGKKITLECSQTMGHDKMYWYQQDPGMELHLIHYSYGVNSTEKGDLSSESTVSRIRTEHFPLTLESARPSHTSQYLCASSEMAGVGEAFFGQGTRLTVV.

This clone was observed once. The chain has TRBV4-3 and TRBJ1-2; D is perhaps TRBD1 (6 bases). There are 15 residues in the CDR3. The germline CDR1 and CDR2 sequences are LGHNA and YSLEER. The germline V and J ends were trimmed by 0 bases and 4 bases, with 12 bases remaining between them. CDR3 nucleotide sequence: TGCGCCAGCAGCCAAGATCCAGGGGCGGGCTATGGCTACACCTTC. It codes for CASSQDPGAGYGYTF.

This clone was counted only a few times. This chain links TRBV4-1 with TRBJ2-4, with 9 bases fitting TRBD1. Germline trimming cut 0 bases from V and 4 bases from J; bases unmatched to any gene: 4. Germline-derived CDR1 and CDR2 are MGHRA and YSYEKL. The CDR3 consists of 16 residues. CDR3 sequence (DNA): TGCGCCAGCAGCCAAGATGCGGGACAGGGAAAAAACATTCAGTACTTC. Protein product: CASSQDAGQGKNIQYF.

This chain joins TRBV5-4 and TRBJ2-2; 9 nucleotides match TRBD2. J lost 0 bases, V lost 4 bases, and 4 bases had no gene match. This CDR3 contains 16 residues. Germline V lookup: CDR1 SGHNT, CDR2 YYREEE (reference sequence). CDR3 amino acids: CASSAASGANTGELFF. Written as DNA, the CDR3 is TGTGCCAGCAGCGCCGCTAGCGGGGCGAACACCGGGGAGCTGTTTTTT. The variable domain in full, with the rest retrieved from reference TRBV5-4 and TRBJ2-2, is ETGVTQSPTHLIKTRGQQVTLRCSSQSGHNTVSWYQQALGQGPQFIFQYYREEENGRGNFPPRFSGLQFPNYSSELNVNALELDDSALYLCASSAASGANTGELFFGEGSRLTVL.

This chain links TRBV4-1 with TRBJ2-7; no definite D call. Trimming removed 0 bases at V and 2 bases at J, with 8 bases between. Germline lookup yields CDR1 MGHRA and CDR2 YSYEKL. The CDR3 totals 14 residues. The CDR3 sequence: CASSQDPGAYEQYF. The CDR3 bases are TGCGCCAGCAGCCAAGACCCAGGCGCCTACGAGCAGTACTTC.